This TCR beta chain was observed in a study of T cells after yellow fever vaccination. Findings and limits, study-wide: Abundant clonotypes (contaminants from the bulk population) could be present in FACS-sorted repertoires.

This clonotype was counted ten times or more. Antigen: not known. The germline V gene has CDR1 SGHTA and CDR2 FQGTGA. The ends lost 5 bases at V and 10 bases at J; junction bases unmatched: 15. This CDR3 region has 15 residues. Generation of TCR cDNA used 5'RACE template switching (which added a universal primer site and UMIs). A single record per CDR3 protein comes from TCRdb applying MiXCR to the 5' RACE reads. Of some 69,000 distinct CDR3 sequences listed, about 6% are singletons. The receptor's source is a man younger than 30 who received the YFV17D yellow fever vaccine. The starting material was CD4+ T cells sorted from PBMCs, obtained around 15 days after the first yellow fever vaccination. The chain links TRBV7-3 to TRBJ1-1, with TRBD1 matching 8 bases. The DNA for the CDR3 is TGTGCCAGCAGCCCGGCCGGACAGGGAAGGTCAGGAGCTTTCTTT. Translating it yields CASSPAGQGRSGAFF. Supplemented by reference TRBV7-3 and TRBJ1-1, the full variable domain reads GAGVSQTPSNKVTEKGKYVELRCDPISGHTALYWYRQSLGQGPEFLIYFQGTGAADDSGLPNDRFFAVRPEGSVSTLKIQRTERGDSAVYLCASSPAGQGRSGAFFGQGTRLTVV.